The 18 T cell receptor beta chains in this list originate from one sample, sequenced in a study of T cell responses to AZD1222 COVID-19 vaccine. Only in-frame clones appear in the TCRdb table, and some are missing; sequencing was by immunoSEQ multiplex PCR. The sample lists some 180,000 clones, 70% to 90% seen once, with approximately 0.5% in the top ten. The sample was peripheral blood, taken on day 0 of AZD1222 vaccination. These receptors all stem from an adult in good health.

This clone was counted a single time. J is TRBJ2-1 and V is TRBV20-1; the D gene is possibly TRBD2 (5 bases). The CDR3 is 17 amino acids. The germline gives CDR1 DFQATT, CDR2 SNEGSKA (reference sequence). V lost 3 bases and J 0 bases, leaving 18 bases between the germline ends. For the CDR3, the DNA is TGCAGTGCTAGTCACCTTAGCGCCCCACGCTCCTACAATGAGCAGTTCTTC. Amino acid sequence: CSASHLSAPRSYNEQFF.

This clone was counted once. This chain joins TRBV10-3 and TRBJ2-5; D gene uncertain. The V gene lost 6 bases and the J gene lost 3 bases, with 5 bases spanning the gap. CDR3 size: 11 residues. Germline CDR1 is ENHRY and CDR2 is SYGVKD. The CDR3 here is CAIRAEETQYF. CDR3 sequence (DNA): TGTGCCATCAGGGCAGAAGAGACCCAGTACTTC.

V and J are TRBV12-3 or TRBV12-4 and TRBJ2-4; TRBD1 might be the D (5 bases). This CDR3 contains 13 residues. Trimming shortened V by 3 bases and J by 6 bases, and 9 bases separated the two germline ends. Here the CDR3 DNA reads TGTGCCAGCAGTTTGGTGGGGCGAAACATTCAGTACTTC. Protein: CASSLVGRNIQYF.

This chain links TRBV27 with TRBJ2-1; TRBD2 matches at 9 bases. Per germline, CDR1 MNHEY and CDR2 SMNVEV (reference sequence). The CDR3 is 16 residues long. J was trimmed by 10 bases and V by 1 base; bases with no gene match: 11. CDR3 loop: CASSLLNRRGGKEQFF. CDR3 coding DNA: TGTGCCAGCAGTTTATTGAACAGGCGGGGGGGCAAGGAGCAGTTCTTC.

CDR3 bases: TGTGCCACCAGTCCCGGACACGAGCAGTACTTC. It specifies CATSPGHEQYF. The genes are TRBV24-1 and TRBJ2-7, with D unclear. Trimming took off 6 bases at V and 5 bases at J, with 7 bases between the two ends. The CDR3 covers 11 residues. Germline V gene data show CDR1 as KGHDR and CDR2 as SFDVKD.

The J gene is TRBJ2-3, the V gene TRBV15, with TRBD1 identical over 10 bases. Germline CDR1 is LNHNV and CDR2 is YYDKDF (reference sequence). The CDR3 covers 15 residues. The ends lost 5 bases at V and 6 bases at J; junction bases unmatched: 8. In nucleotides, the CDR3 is TGTGCCACCAGCTTAAACCGGGACAGGGGTGATACGCAGTATTTT. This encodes CATSLNRDRGDTQYF.

CDR3 amino acids: CAWSGSSYNEQFF. CDR3 nucleotide sequence: TGTGCCTGGAGTGGAAGCTCCTACAATGAGCAGTTCTTC. V usage is TRBV30 and J usage is TRBJ2-1; D unclear. CDR1 is GTSNPN, CDR2 SVGIG, per germline (reference sequence). The ends were cut back, 1 base at V and 0 bases at J, with 4 bases in the middle. CDR3 length: 13 residues.

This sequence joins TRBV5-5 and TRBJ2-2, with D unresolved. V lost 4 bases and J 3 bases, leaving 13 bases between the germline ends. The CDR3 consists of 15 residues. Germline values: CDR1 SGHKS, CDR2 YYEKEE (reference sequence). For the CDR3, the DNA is TGTGCCAGCAGCCCGGACCTACCAGACACCGGGGAGCTGTTTTTT. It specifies CASSPDLPDTGELFF.

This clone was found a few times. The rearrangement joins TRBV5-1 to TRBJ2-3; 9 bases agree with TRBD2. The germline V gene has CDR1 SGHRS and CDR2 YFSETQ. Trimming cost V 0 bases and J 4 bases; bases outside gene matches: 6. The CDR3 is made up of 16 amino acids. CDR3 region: CASSLASGGNADTQYF. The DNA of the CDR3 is TGCGCCAGCAGCTTGGCCAGCGGGGGGAACGCAGATACGCAGTATTTT.

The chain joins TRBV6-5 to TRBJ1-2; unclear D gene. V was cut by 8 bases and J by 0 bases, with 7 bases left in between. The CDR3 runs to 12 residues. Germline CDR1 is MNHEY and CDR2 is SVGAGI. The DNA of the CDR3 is TGTGCCAGCGCGCGCCCTAACTATGGCTACACCTTC. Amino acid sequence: CASARPNYGYTF.

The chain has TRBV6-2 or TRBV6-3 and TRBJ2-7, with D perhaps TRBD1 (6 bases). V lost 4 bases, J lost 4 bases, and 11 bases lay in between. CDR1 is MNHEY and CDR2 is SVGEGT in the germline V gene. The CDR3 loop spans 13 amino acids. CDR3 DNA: TGTGCCAGCAGTTTGGACAGCTTTTACGAGCAGTACTTC. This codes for CASSLDSFYEQYF.

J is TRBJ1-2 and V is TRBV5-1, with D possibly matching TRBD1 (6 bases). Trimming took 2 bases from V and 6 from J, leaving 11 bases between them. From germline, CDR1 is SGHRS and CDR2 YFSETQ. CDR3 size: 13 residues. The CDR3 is CASSFSNRDGYTF. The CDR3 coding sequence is TGCGCCAGCAGCTTTTCAAACAGGGATGGCTACACCTTC.

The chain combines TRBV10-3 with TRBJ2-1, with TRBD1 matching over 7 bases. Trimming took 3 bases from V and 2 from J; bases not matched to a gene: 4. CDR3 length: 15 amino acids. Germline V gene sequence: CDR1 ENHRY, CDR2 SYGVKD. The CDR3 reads CAISDSTGPYNEQFF. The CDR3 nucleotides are TGTGCCATCAGTGACTCGACAGGGCCCTACAATGAGCAGTTCTTC.

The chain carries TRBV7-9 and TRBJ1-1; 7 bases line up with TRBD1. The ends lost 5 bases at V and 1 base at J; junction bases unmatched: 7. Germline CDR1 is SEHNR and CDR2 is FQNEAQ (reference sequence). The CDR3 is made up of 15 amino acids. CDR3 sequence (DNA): TGTGCCAGCAGCCCACCGACAGGGAGGAACACTGAAGCTTTCTTT. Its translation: CASSPPTGRNTEAFF.

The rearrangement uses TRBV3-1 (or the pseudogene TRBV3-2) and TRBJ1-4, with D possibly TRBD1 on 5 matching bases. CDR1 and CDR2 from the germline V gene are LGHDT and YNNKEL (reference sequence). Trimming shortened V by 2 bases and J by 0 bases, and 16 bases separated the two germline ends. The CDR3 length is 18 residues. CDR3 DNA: TGTGCCAGCAGCCAAACCCTCCGGACAACCGCAACTAATGAAAAACTGTTTTTT. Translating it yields CASSQTLRTTATNEKLFF.

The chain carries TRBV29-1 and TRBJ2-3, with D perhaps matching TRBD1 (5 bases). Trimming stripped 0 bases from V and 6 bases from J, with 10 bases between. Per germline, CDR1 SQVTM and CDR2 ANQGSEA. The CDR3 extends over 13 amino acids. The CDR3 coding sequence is TGCAGCGTTGAAGATCACAGGTCGGATACGCAGTATTTT. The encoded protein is CSVEDHRSDTQYF.

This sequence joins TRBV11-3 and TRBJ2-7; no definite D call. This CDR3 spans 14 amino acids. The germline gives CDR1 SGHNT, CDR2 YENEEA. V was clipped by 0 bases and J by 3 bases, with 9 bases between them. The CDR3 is CASSLDRENYEQYF. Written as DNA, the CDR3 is TGTGCCAGCAGCTTAGATCGTGAGAACTACGAGCAGTACTTC.

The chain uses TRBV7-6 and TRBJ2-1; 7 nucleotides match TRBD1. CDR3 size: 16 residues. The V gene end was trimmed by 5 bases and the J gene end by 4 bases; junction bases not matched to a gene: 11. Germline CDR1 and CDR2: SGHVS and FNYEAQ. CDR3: CASSPRTGTFYNEQFF. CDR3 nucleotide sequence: TGTGCCAGCAGCCCACGGACAGGAACCTTTTACAATGAGCAGTTCTTC. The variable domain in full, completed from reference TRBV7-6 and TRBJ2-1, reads GAGVSQSPRYKVTKRGQDVALRCDPISGHVSLYWYRQALGQGPEFLTYFNYEAQQDKSGLPNDRFSAERPEGSISTLTIQRTEQRDSAMYRCASSPRTGTFYNEQFFGPGTRLTVL.